Shown below are 7 T cell receptor beta chains from a single sample sequenced in a study of cytomegalovirus exposure and HLA in healthy donors. The PCR used 60 Vbeta and 13 Jbeta primers. Some clones are missing from TCRdb's copy, which holds only in-frame ones; the method was immunoSEQ multiplex PCR. The sample contains 150,000 to 200,000 clones, roughly 72% of which appear only once. Sequenced input: PBMCs. The receptors were sampled from a man aged 40-49 years in good health and CMV-seronegative.

The rearrangement joins TRBV7-6 to TRBJ1-4; perhaps TRBD1 as D (5 bases). The germline V gene encodes CDR1 SGHVS and CDR2 FNYEAQ. This CDR3 spans 16 amino acids. V dropped 5 bases and J dropped 8 bases, with 21 bases sitting between them. CDR3 nucleotides: TGTGCCAGCAGCCCCTACGTGGGGGGAAACTCCGAAAAACTGTTTTTT. It translates to CASSPYVGGNSEKLFF.

The chain uses TRBV5-5 and TRBJ2-6; D is unclear. The V gene lost 0 bases and the J gene lost 9 bases, with 13 bases spanning the gap. The CDR3 contains 15 residues. Germline loops: CDR1 SGHKS, CDR2 YYEKEE (reference sequence). The CDR3 loop reads CASSLVQILNNVLTF. The CDR3 coding sequence is TGTGCCAGCAGCTTGGTGCAGATTTTAAACAACGTCCTGACTTTC.

This clone came up a few times. The rearrangement links TRBV11-3 to TRBJ2-3; 7 bases agree with TRBD2. The junction had 9 bases not matched to a gene; V was cut back by 3 bases and J by 6 bases. This CDR3 region has 15 residues. Germline V gene sequence: CDR1 SGHNT, CDR2 YENEEA. CDR3 nucleotides: TGTGCCAGCAGCTTTGCGGGGGAGGGCCTGGATACGCAGTATTTT. It translates to CASSFAGEGLDTQYF.

Only a few counts were recorded for this clone. The chain links TRBV6-6 to TRBJ2-7; TRBD1 agrees at 8 bases. Per germline, CDR1 MNHNY and CDR2 SVGAGI (reference sequence). The ends lost 6 bases at V and 7 bases at J; junction bases unmatched: 11. CDR3 length: 14 residues. In DNA, the CDR3 is TGTGCCAGCAGCCAACAGGGGGGCCTGCTTGAGCAGTACTTC. Translating gives CASSQQGGLLEQYF.

The rearrangement joins TRBV4-2 to TRBJ2-3, with 8 bases that match TRBD2. With V trimmed by 6 bases and J by 0 bases, 5 bases remained unmatched. CDR1 and CDR2 from the germline V gene are LGHNA and YNFKEQ. CDR3 length: 15 amino acids. Here the CDR3 DNA reads TGTGCCAGCAGGCTTAGCGGGGCTAGCACAGATACGCAGTATTTT. Its protein is CASRLSGASTDTQYF.

The chain employs TRBV9 and TRBJ2-1; 9 bases fit TRBD2. The V gene's germline CDR1 is SGDLS and CDR2 YYNGEE. With V trimmed by 0 bases and J by 8 bases, 6 bases remained unmatched. CDR3 length: 15 amino acids. The CDR3 bases are TGTGCCAGCAGCGTAGAGGGCGGGAGGGCCCATGAGCAGTTCTTC. Translation gives CASSVEGGRAHEQFF.

This chain uses TRBV18 with TRBJ2-1, with TRBD2 identical over 11 bases. Germline-derived CDR1 and CDR2 are KGHSH and LQKENI. The J segment lost 7 bases and the V segment lost 6 bases, leaving 17 bases of the junction unmatched. This CDR3 has 18 residues. The CDR3 DNA reads as TGTGCCAGCTCGTCGACAGGGCCGACCGGGACTAGCGGTAATGAGCAGTTCTTC. Its protein is CASSSTGPTGTSGNEQFF. Based on the CDR3 plus reference TRBV18 and TRBJ2-1, the full variable domain is NAGVMQNPRHLVRRRGQEARLRCSPMKGHSHVYWYRQLPEEGLKFMVYLQKENIIDESGMPKERFSAEFPKEGPSILRIQQVVRGDSAAYFCASSSTGPTGTSGNEQFFGPGTRLTVL.